A selection of T cell receptor beta chains follows, all from one sample in a study of cytomegalovirus exposure and HLA in healthy donors. The assay was immunoSEQ multiplex PCR, and TCRdb's table has in-frame clones only and misses some. The sample lists 75,000 to 90,000 clones, 60% to 80% occurring once. Input material: PBMCs. All receptors derive from a woman in her thirties or forties in good health and CMV-seropositive. Both conserved end residues are part of each CDR3. Fields, in order: J gene, D gene, V gene, clone size, CDR3 DNA, CDR3 protein. A D gene is named only where the DNA matches it firmly. Only some rows state a clone size, as once, few, many or a class for expanded clones.

>TRBJ1-5|-|TRBV28|-
TGCGCCCTAGGGAGGGAGGACCAGCCCCAGCATTTT
CALGREDQPQHF
>TRBJ1-1|-|TRBV4-1|-
TGCGCCAGCAGCCAGAAGGGTATATCAGGGCGGAACACTGAAGCTTTCTTT
CASSQKGISGRNTEAFF
>TRBJ1-4|-|TRBV28|-
TGTGCCAGCAGTCCCCCGGGAGGGGTTAATGAAAAACTGTTTTTT
CASSPPGGVNEKLFF
>TRBJ2-7|TRBD2|TRBV10-3|-
TGTGCCATCAGTGAGCGGTTAGCGGGACACTCCTACGAGCAGTACTTC
CAISERLAGHSYEQYF
>TRBJ2-7|TRBD2|TRBV6-1|-
TGTGCCAGCAGATTAGCGGGAGTTTGGTACTTC
CASRLAGVWYF
>TRBJ2-7|TRBD2|TRBV28|-
TGTGCCAGCAGTTTAACCCCCGGGCTAGCGGGCTCCTACGAGCAGTACTTC
CASSLTPGLAGSYEQYF
>TRBJ1-5|-|TRBV6-1|-
TGTGCCAGCAGTCAGGGGTGGCAGCCCCAGCATTTT
CASSQGWQPQHF
>TRBJ1-4|-|TRBV2|-
TGTGCCAGCAGCGGAAGGAGCAATGAAAAACTGTTTTTT
CASSGRSNEKLFF
>TRBJ1-2|TRBD1|TRBV29-1|-
TGCAGCGTGGACAGGGGTGCCTCTAACTATGGCTACACCTTC
CSVDRGASNYGYTF
>TRBJ1-2|TRBD1|TRBV6-5|once
TGTGCCAGCTACCTAGCCGGGGACAGGGGAGGAGGCTACACCTTC
CASYLAGDRGGGYTF